This T cell receptor beta chain was documented in a study of T cell clonotyping in hematopoietic cell transplantation. Findings and caveats of the study: Broader posttransplant TCR repertoire diversity was predicted by graft donor and pretransplant recipient Inverse Simpson Index values.

A word on this clone: Its specificity is unknown.

Sequenced by immunoSEQ multiplex PCR; TCRdb stores in-frame clones only, minus some. The sample contains around 45,000 clones, around 80% of which appear only once. Time point here: recipient sample about 28 days before transplant, after cytoreduction. The CDR3 loop spans 12 amino acids. The ends were cut back, 7 bases at V and 5 bases at J, with 11 bases in the middle. The germline CDR1 and CDR2 sequences are MNHEY and SVGAGI. This clonotype originated in a man between 60 and 75 years old with myelodysplastic syndrome. Some clones in this sample may be carry-over from other donors' samples. The starting material was peripheral blood mononuclear cells, obtained before stem cell transplant. This sequence joins TRBV6-5 and TRBJ2-5; TRBD1 might be the D (5 bases). This chain's CDR3 is CASTGYGETQYF. Here the CDR3 DNA reads TGTGCCAGCACAGGGTATGGGGAGACCCAGTACTTC.